The T cell receptor (beta chain) described here comes from a study of blood T cell repertoires in COVID-19 (dated by TCRdb to about 2020). Context from the whole study: Collaborator samples came from the United States, Italy and Spain and covered acute and convalescent phases of COVID-19. The prospective study material was composed of cDNA or gDNA derived from T cells, B-cell-depleted T cells, or PBMCs. Samples came from the ongoing ImmuneRACE study (first 160 participants) plus 1,254 subjects from 6 global collaborators. The repertoires were released in a freely available public database intended as a resource for research on the immune response to SARS-CoV-2. Sample metadata almost always included a de-identified subject ID, COVID-19 status, age in years and sex. The dataset comprised deeply sampled blood TCRbeta repertoires from subjects exposed to, actively infected with, or recovered from COVID-19. Where available, HLA class I and class II types were taken from metadata supplied by the sample provider and were not determined by assay-based typing. What the work shows at the level of the full study, not this receptor alone: The quantity of clinical and demographic metadata differed by source and by participant and was supplied without curation.

TCRbeta CDR3 regions were amplified from genomic DNA using the immunoSEQ Assay, a bias-controlled multiplex PCR. The paper's processing steps were these. Within the assay, amplification of reference gene primers was used to estimate how many nucleated cells each sample contained. Sequence reads were collapsed and filtered to measure the absolute abundance of every unique TCRbeta CDR3 rearrangement. For each sample, productive Simpson clonality was calculated as the square root of Simpson's diversity index across productive rearrangements. In TCRdb, the immuneACCESS table is reduced to in-frame sequences with V and J assigned. These tables do not hold every clone; where another copy was compared, an unresolved V gene accounts for under half, and the others remain unexplained. D and trimming come from the DNA, and the V and J calls and clone size come from that table. This sample holds about 340,000 clones; more than 90% were observed only once. The top ten hold approximately 18% of the sample.

Enrolling through a virtual design, the prospective study's participants ranged in age from roughly 18 to 90 years and lived across about two dozen United States geographic areas. In the prospective study, cohorts were assigned on the basis of participant-reported clinical history obtained from a screening survey and a study questionnaire. Recovered participants in ImmuneRACE Cohort 3 were defined as having two consecutive negative NP/OP PCR tests, clearance from a healthcare professional, or resolution of symptoms. Mobile phlebotomists in the prospective study collected whole blood, serum and a nasopharyngeal or oropharyngeal swab from every participant. Participants in the prospective study had the option to provide additional blood draws and questionnaires over a roughly two-month period. Before DNA extraction, prospective study blood samples were shipped either frozen or at room temperature.

From a lookup of the germline V gene (reference sequence), CDR1 and CDR2 are LNHNV and YYDKDF. Trimming takes 5 bases from V and 3 bases from J, and the germline ends sit 13 bases apart. The CDR3 goes from the cysteine to the phenylalanine over 14 residues. Only the CDR3 region is kept as DNA, spanning 42 bases read in frame from base 1. With regard to this clone: Its antigen target is currently unknown. The input lacks base qualities; no much larger clone sits a single base away.

The chain was built from TRBV15 and TRBJ1-1; a weak D assignment points to TRBD1 (5 bases agree). The specimen sequenced was PBMCs or T cells enriched from blood (not recorded which). The source is a woman aged 25 to 39 who had recovered from COVID-19. Read as DNA, the sequence is TGTGCCACCAGCCCCCGGGGGGTTGACACTGAAGCTTTCTTT. It codes for CATSPRGVDTEAFF.